This is a list of T cell receptor beta chains from one sample in a study of blood T cell repertoires in COVID-19. Measured with immunoSEQ multiplex PCR; TCRdb has only the in-frame clones, and not every one. Of about 130,000 clones in the sample, 84% were seen once. Material: peripheral blood. These receptors were collected from a human donor in a cohort sampled during active COVID-19. The CDR3 runs from the conserved cysteine through the conserved F or W. Fields, in order: V gene, J gene, clone size, CDR3 protein. Where a row states a size, it is once, few, many or the class of an expanded clone; other rows omit it.

v_gene: TRBV5-1
j_gene: TRBJ2-3
abundance: -
CDR3aa: CASSLGQGAADTQYF

v_gene: TRBV10-3
j_gene: TRBJ1-5
abundance: -
CDR3aa: CAISALGGRDNQPQHF

v_gene: TRBV5-1
j_gene: TRBJ1-6
abundance: once
CDR3aa: CASSLAGRGNSPLHF

v_gene: TRBV7-8
j_gene: TRBJ1-1
abundance: once
CDR3aa: CASSSRGNTEAFF

v_gene: TRBV25-1
j_gene: TRBJ1-4
abundance: once
CDR3aa: CASSEKGATNEKLFF

v_gene: TRBV11-3
j_gene: TRBJ2-3
abundance: -
CDR3aa: CASRGGPDTQYF

v_gene: TRBV9
j_gene: TRBJ2-1
abundance: -
CDR3aa: CASSGGEGLADQYKQFF

v_gene: TRBV2
j_gene: TRBJ2-2
abundance: -
CDR3aa: CASSAVRGNTGELFF

v_gene: TRBV11-3
j_gene: TRBJ2-1
abundance: -
CDR3aa: CASSLAGVSYNEQFF

v_gene: TRBV6-2/TRBV6-3
j_gene: TRBJ2-3
abundance: -
CDR3aa: CASSYSGVDTQYF

v_gene: TRBV12-5
j_gene: TRBJ1-3
abundance: -
CDR3aa: CASGLFPPDKGLLFSGNTIYF

v_gene: TRBV3-1/TRBV3-2
j_gene: TRBJ2-5
abundance: -
CDR3aa: CASSQVEAPLAGETQYF

v_gene: TRBV14
j_gene: TRBJ2-5
abundance: -
CDR3aa: CASSQDQSDQETQYF

v_gene: TRBV11-3
j_gene: TRBJ1-2
abundance: -
CDR3aa: CASSLTAYGYTF

v_gene: TRBV5-4
j_gene: TRBJ2-3
abundance: -
CDR3aa: CASSRGQGVSDTQYF

v_gene: TRBV11-3
j_gene: TRBJ1-3
abundance: -
CDR3aa: CASSFGQGSGNTIYF

v_gene: TRBV5-1
j_gene: TRBJ1-2
abundance: few
CDR3aa: CASSLGDRVRAYGYTF

v_gene: TRBV3-1/TRBV3-2
j_gene: TRBJ2-5
abundance: -
CDR3aa: CASSRSSGPGVKTQYF

v_gene: TRBV11-3
j_gene: TRBJ1-1
abundance: few
CDR3aa: CASSLVGVDTEAFF

v_gene: TRBV7-2
j_gene: TRBJ2-3
abundance: -
CDR3aa: CASSSRLAADTDTQYF

v_gene: TRBV14
j_gene: TRBJ1-6
abundance: -
CDR3aa: CASSPGGDRGRSPLHF

v_gene: TRBV7-2
j_gene: TRBJ2-2
abundance: -
CDR3aa: CASSPSWREGTGELFF